This TCR beta chain was found in a study of T cells in Graves' hyperthyroidism and ophthalmopathy. Per the germline V gene, CDR1 is SGHTA and CDR2 is FQGTGA. V lost 2 bases to trimming and J lost 1 base; unmatched junction nucleotides: 5. The CDR3 runs to 16 residues. Notes on the study in general: Most expanded thyroid clonotypes above 0.001 also appeared in blood.

This clonotype came up once. Antigen unknown. From RNA transcripts, TCR beta CDR3 regions were amplified. Carried out on the TCR CDR3, a first-round RT-PCR used the HTBI primer set. One entry per CDR3 protein results from TCRdb running MiXCR on the multiplex PCR reads. The sample carries 750,000 to 900,000 distinct CDR3 sequences, approximately 40% recorded once. The receptor's source is a man between 18 and 29 years old with Graves' hyperthyroidism. The rearrangement uses TRBV7-3 and TRBJ1-3; TRBD1 matches 7 bases. Sequencing was carried out using blood. The CDR3 sequence is CASSLGADRSGNTIYF. The CDR3 nucleotides read TGTGCCAGCAGCTTAGGGGCGGACAGGTCTGGAAACACCATATATTTT.